The 25 T cell receptor beta chains in this list originate from one sample, sequenced in a study of cytomegalovirus exposure and HLA in healthy donors. Both 60 Vbeta primers and 13 Jbeta primers went into the PCR. The data were produced by immunoSEQ multiplex PCR, yet TCRdb's version contains in-frame clones alone and is incomplete. The sample lists some 130,000 clones, roughly 80% occurring once. The sequencing sample was made of PBMCs. Receptors were obtained from a boy aged 5-17 years in good health and CMV-seronegative.

The chain uses TRBV6-6 and TRBJ2-7, with 9 bases aligning to TRBD1. Germline assignment: CDR1 MNHNY and CDR2 SVGAGI (reference sequence). The CDR3 covers 14 residues. The trim removed 7 bases at V and 6 bases at J, leaving 10 bases unmatched. The CDR3 reads CASTLRDRASEQYF. The CDR3 DNA is TGTGCCAGCACCCTCCGGGACAGGGCATCCGAGCAGTACTTC.

The rearrangement links TRBV5-6 to TRBJ2-7, with 16 bases that match TRBD2. Germline values: CDR1 SGHDT, CDR2 YYEEEE. The CDR3 has 16 amino acids. The V segment lost 3 bases and the J segment 1 base; nucleotides outside the gene matches: 1. The CDR3 loop reads CASSWGLAGGSYEQYF. For the CDR3, the DNA is TGTGCCAGCAGCTGGGGACTAGCGGGAGGGTCCTACGAGCAGTACTTC.

The chain uses TRBV6-1 and TRBJ2-7, with D unresolved. V lost 1 base to trimming and J lost 7 bases, with 14 bases between them. The CDR3 length is 14 residues. Germline lookup yields CDR1 MNHNS and CDR2 SASEGT. Written as DNA, the CDR3 is TGTGCCAGCAGTGAAGGCCTCCTTACGGGTGAGCAGTACTTC. Its translation: CASSEGLLTGEQYF.

V and J are TRBV5-4 and TRBJ1-1; D gene unclear. The CDR3 consists of 16 residues. The ends were cut back, 4 bases at V and 0 bases at J, with 16 bases in the middle. Germline-derived CDR1 and CDR2 are SGHNT and YYREEE (reference sequence). CDR3 protein: CASSPGGQSMNTEAFF. CDR3 nucleotide sequence: TGTGCCAGCAGCCCCGGAGGGCAGAGCATGAACACTGAAGCTTTCTTT.

This clone was seen only once. The chain has TRBV2 and TRBJ2-1; the match to TRBD2 covers 10 bases. The CDR3 is 15 residues long. The J segment lost 7 bases and the V segment lost 10 bases, leaving 13 bases of the junction unmatched. Per the germline V gene, CDR1 is SNHLY and CDR2 is FYNNEI. CDR3 sequence: CATRGTSVVLNEQFF. DNA of the CDR3: TGTGCCACCCGAGGGACTAGCGTAGTACTGAATGAGCAGTTCTTC. Based on the CDR3 plus reference TRBV2 and TRBJ2-1, the full variable domain is EPEVTQTPSHQVTQMGQEVILRCVPISNHLYFYWYRQILGQKVEFLVSFYNNEISEKSEIFDDQFSVERPDGSNFTLKIRSTKLEDSAMYFCATRGTSVVLNEQFFGPGTRLTVL.

The count of this clone is one. This chain joins TRBV11-2 and TRBJ2-2, with D tentatively TRBD2 (6 bases). CDR1 and CDR2 (germline): SGHAT, FQNNGV. The CDR3 covers 16 residues. Trimming took 1 base from V and 7 from J, leaving 16 bases between them. For the CDR3, the DNA is TGTGCCAGCAGCTTAGCTCTGCTAGCGATAAGCGGGGAGCTGTTTTTT. Amino acids: CASSLALLAISGELFF.

This chain connects TRBV30 to TRBJ2-7, with D possibly being TRBD2 (6 bases). V lost 2 bases and J lost 7, with 18 bases in between. The CDR3 spans 14 residues. Germline V lookup: CDR1 GTSNPN, CDR2 SVGIG (reference sequence). The CDR3 region is CAWSLGSMGREQYF. DNA for the CDR3: TGTGCCTGGAGTCTGGGGTCAATGGGGAGGGAGCAGTACTTC.

The rearrangement links TRBV7-8 to TRBJ2-7; perhaps TRBD2 as D (9 bases). Germline assignment: CDR1 SGHVS and CDR2 FQNEAQ. The CDR3 has 15 residues. The V end lost 5 bases, the J end lost 4 bases, and 18 bases lay between the germline ends. The CDR3 sequence is CASSPQGAGGYEQYF. CDR3 nucleotide sequence: TGTGCCAGCAGCCCTCAGGGGGCGGGAGGGTACGAGCAGTACTTC.

This sequence joins TRBV5-6 and TRBJ2-1, with 12 positions matching TRBD1. CDR3 length: 15 amino acids. CDR1 is SGHDT and CDR2 is YYEEEE in the germline V gene. Germline trimming cut 3 bases from V and 8 bases from J; bases unmatched to any gene: 6. CDR3 residues: CASSSGTGGLYEQFF. The CDR3, as DNA: TGTGCCAGCAGCTCCGGGACAGGGGGCTTGTATGAGCAGTTCTTC.

The V gene is TRBV27, the J gene TRBJ2-7; D gene ambiguous. V was clipped by 2 bases and J by 1 base, with 9 bases between them. This CDR3 comprises 14 residues. CDR1 MNHEY and CDR2 SMNVEV come from the germline V gene (reference sequence). Here the CDR3 reads CASSLRSTSYEQYF. CDR3 DNA: TGTGCCAGCAGTTTACGGAGTACTTCCTACGAGCAGTACTTC.

CDR3 region: CASSDRAGELFF. DNA for the CDR3: TGTGCCAGCAGCGATCGTGCCGGGGAGCTGTTTTTT. This chain joins TRBV9 and TRBJ2-2; D gene uncertain. V dropped 3 bases and J dropped 6 bases, with 6 bases sitting between them. The CDR3 is 12 amino acids. The germline V gene encodes CDR1 SGDLS and CDR2 YYNGEE. The full variable domain, completed using reference TRBV9 and TRBJ2-2, is DSGVTQTPKHLITATGQRVTLRCSPRSGDLSVYWYQQSLDQGLQFLIQYYNGEERAKGNILERFSAQQFPDLHSELNLSSLELGDSALYFCASSDRAGELFFGEGSRLTVL.

This chain connects TRBV11-3 to TRBJ2-7, with unresolved D. Germline CDR1 and CDR2: SGHNT and YENEEA. Trimming removed 3 bases at V and 7 bases at J, with 7 bases between. This CDR3 is 11 amino acids long. For the CDR3, the DNA is TGTGCCAGCAGCTTCAGAGGAGAGCAGTACTTC. Translation gives CASSFRGEQYF.

The chain joins TRBV2 to TRBJ2-6, with D possibly being TRBD2 (5 bases). With 4 bases removed from V and 0 bases from J, the gap between germline ends came to 7 bases. CDR3 length: 15 residues. Per the germline V gene, CDR1 is SNHLY and CDR2 is FYNNEI. CDR3 in amino acids: CASSGAGSGANVLTF. CDR3 nucleotide sequence: TGTGCCAGCAGTGGGGCGGGCTCTGGGGCCAACGTCCTGACTTTC.

V gene TRBV25-1 combines with J gene TRBJ2-5, with D perhaps TRBD2 (6 bases). The germline gives CDR1 MGHDK, CDR2 SYGVNS. The CDR3 spans 13 residues. The germline V and J ends were trimmed by 6 bases and 4 bases, with 12 bases remaining between them. The CDR3 region is CASREVGGETQYF. The CDR3 DNA follows: TGTGCCAGCAGGGAGGTGGGGGGAGAGACCCAGTACTTC.

A note on this clone: Relative to the germline gene, one junction end is altered; a read error may explain this. V and J are TRBV27 and TRBJ1-1; a weak D match, TRBD1 (6 bases). Germline V lookup: CDR1 MNHEY, CDR2 SMNVEV (reference sequence). The CDR3 has 14 residues. The CDR3 DNA reads as TGTGCCAGCACTTTACAGGGCCCCAACACTGAAGCTTTCTTT. The encoded protein is CASTLQGPNTEAFF.

V is TRBV5-1 and J is TRBJ2-5, with unresolved D. The CDR3 contains 13 residues. Germline assignment: CDR1 SGHRS and CDR2 YFSETQ. V was shortened by 4 bases and J by 0 bases, with 7 bases between the two germline ends. The CDR3 spells CASSPPNQETQYF. The CDR3 DNA follows: TGCGCCAGCAGCCCCCCTAACCAAGAGACCCAGTACTTC.

The chain employs TRBV4-1 and TRBJ1-1; D unresolved. The germline V gene encodes CDR1 MGHRA and CDR2 YSYEKL. V was clipped by 0 bases and J by 1 base, with 12 bases between them. The CDR3 loop spans 16 amino acids. The CDR3 region has the DNA TGCGCCAGCAGCCAAGATTTGGGCAGAAAGAACACTGAAGCTTTCTTT. Protein: CASSQDLGRKNTEAFF.

This sequence joins TRBV4-1 and TRBJ2-5, with TRBD2 matching over 8 bases. The CDR3 length is 14 residues. The trim removed 3 bases at V and 4 bases at J, leaving 4 bases unmatched. Germline lookup yields CDR1 MGHRA and CDR2 YSYEKL. Here the CDR3 reads CASSQGSGGETQYF. CDR3 in DNA: TGCGCCAGCAGCCAGGGGAGCGGGGGAGAGACCCAGTACTTC.

The rearrangement links TRBV6-1 to TRBJ1-1, with a possible D match to TRBD1 (5 bases). Germline V CDR1 and CDR2: MNHNS, SASEGT. V dropped 0 bases and J dropped 8 bases, with 10 bases sitting between them. The CDR3 contains 13 residues. The CDR3 is CASSEAGGWEAFF. As DNA, the CDR3 is TGTGCCAGCAGTGAAGCGGGGGGGTGGGAAGCTTTCTTT.

The chain employs TRBV5-1 and TRBJ2-2, with D maybe TRBD1 (6 bases). Germline V lookup: CDR1 SGHRS, CDR2 YFSETQ. This CDR3 has 12 residues. The V end lost 4 bases, the J end lost 8 bases, and 9 bases lay between the germline ends. CDR3 nucleotide sequence: TGCGCCAGCAGCCCAGGGGAGGGGGAGCTGTTTTTT. This gives the protein CASSPGEGELFF.

This clone was seen just once. V usage is TRBV10-3 and J usage is TRBJ2-2, with TRBD1 identical over 7 bases. This CDR3 is built from 15 residues. With 2 bases clipped from V and 4 bases from J, the junction kept 4 bases outside the gene matches. Germline CDR1 ENHRY, CDR2 SYGVKD. The CDR3 coding sequence is TGTGCCATCAGTGAGGCGACAGGGCGCACCGGGGAGCTGTTTTTT. It codes for CAISEATGRTGELFF.

The chain combines TRBV7-9 with TRBJ2-6; D is ambiguous. The ends were cut back, 5 bases at V and 2 bases at J, with 7 bases in the middle. Germline loops: CDR1 SEHNR, CDR2 FQNEAQ (reference sequence). This CDR3 contains 14 residues. This chain's CDR3 is CASSPWPGANVLTF. CDR3 coding DNA: TGTGCCAGCAGCCCCTGGCCTGGGGCCAACGTCCTGACTTTC.

This sequence joins TRBV7-9 and TRBJ2-1, with 15 nucleotides matching TRBD2. The ends lost 5 bases at V and 1 base at J; junction bases unmatched: 3. Germline lookup yields CDR1 SEHNR and CDR2 FQNEAQ (reference sequence). This CDR3 comprises 17 residues. In nucleotides, the CDR3 is TGTGCCAGCAGCCACGGACTAGCGGGAGGGTCCTACAATGAGCAGTTCTTC. Translated: CASSHGLAGGSYNEQFF.

A single count supports this clone. This chain joins TRBV30 and TRBJ2-7; the D gene is possibly TRBD1 (6 bases). This CDR3 spans 12 amino acids. Germline V gene data show CDR1 as GTSNPN and CDR2 as SVGIG (reference sequence). The V end was cut by 3 bases, the J end by 2 bases, with 8 bases between. This chain's CDR3 is CAWSGTPYEQYF. CDR3 nucleotides: TGTGCCTGGAGCGGGACACCCTACGAGCAGTACTTC.

The gene calls are TRBV7-9 and TRBJ2-7; D is uncertain. Per the germline V gene, CDR1 is SEHNR and CDR2 is FQNEAQ (reference sequence). Trimming removed 2 bases from V and 4 bases from J, with 12 bases in between. CDR3 length: 14 residues. The CDR3 nucleotides read TGTGCCAGCAGCTTACCTCAAGCCCCTTACGAGCAGTACTTC. Residues: CASSLPQAPYEQYF.